A single sample gave rise to the 4 T cell receptor beta chains below, sequenced in a study of monozygotic twins with cystic fibrosis. Clones were read by immunoSEQ multiplex PCR, and TCRdb kept only the in-frame ones, dropping some. The profile shows 25,000 to 30,000 clones, about nine tenths of them singletons. The specimen was blood. The receptors stem from a girl aged 2 to 10 with cystic fibrosis.

The V call is TRBV14, the J call TRBJ2-5, with D perhaps matching TRBD1 (5 bases). This CDR3 has 11 amino acids. The germline gives CDR1 SGHDN, CDR2 FVKESK. V was cut by 5 bases and J by 4 bases, with 5 bases left in between. For the CDR3, the DNA is TGTGCCAGCAGCAGGGGAGAGACCCAGTACTTC. It translates to CASSRGETQYF. Full variable domain (remainder filled in from reference TRBV14 and TRBJ2-5): EAGVTQFPSHSVIEKGQTVTLRCDPISGHDNLYWYRRVMGKEIKFLLHFVKESKQDESGMPNNRFLAERTGGTYSTLKVQPAELEDSGVYFCASSRGETQYFGPGTRLLVL.

The chain joins TRBV25-1 to TRBJ1-1; weak D call: TRBD1 (6 bases). Trimming removed 3 bases at V and 7 bases at J, with 18 bases between. The CDR3 is 15 amino acids. From germline, CDR1 is MGHDK and CDR2 SYGVNS. The CDR3 DNA is TGTGCCAGCAGTGAGGGCGACAGGTGGGAAGGTGAAGCTTTCTTT. Its translation is CASSEGDRWEGEAFF.

This chain joins TRBV7-9 and TRBJ2-7; D is unclear. Germline V CDR1 and CDR2: SEHNR, FQNEAQ (reference sequence). V dropped 5 bases and J dropped 2 bases, with 19 bases sitting between them. This CDR3 has 16 amino acids. Here the CDR3 DNA reads TGTGCCAGCAGCCCACTCCCGAGTAGCAGCGCCTACGAGCAGTACTTC. Translation gives CASSPLPSSSAYEQYF.

This chain joins TRBV2 and TRBJ2-7; D call uncertain. CDR3 size: 13 residues. V dropped 3 bases and J dropped 2 bases, with 8 bases sitting between them. Germline V gene data show CDR1 as SNHLY and CDR2 as FYNNEI. The CDR3 sequence: CASSDVGPYEQYF. The CDR3 DNA reads as TGTGCCAGCAGTGATGTTGGGCCCTACGAGCAGTACTTC.